This paragraph covers one T cell receptor (beta chain) sequence. The CDR3 spans 10 residues. Trimming took 5 bases from V and 1 from J, leaving 2 bases between them. Germline CDR1 reads SQVTM; CDR2 reads ANQGSEA. The sample originates from a study of OX40 agonist ivuxolimab in advanced cancers. Patients with a history of autoimmune disease or on systemic immunosuppression were excluded. Profiled with immunoSEQ multiplex PCR; TCRdb holds only in-frame clones, not every one. The sample yields about 17,000 clones, roughly 74% seen once. The source was CD4+ or CD8+ T cells sorted from blood, collected in a trial of the OX40 agonist ivuxolimab. V gene TRBV29-1 combines with J gene TRBJ1-1; D unresolved. The origin of this receptor is an adult with an advanced solid tumor such as melanoma, head and neck, liver or kidney cancer. CDR3 DNA sequence: TGCAGCGTTAAGAACACTGAAGCTTTCTTT. Translating it yields CSVKNTEAFF.